The following is a TCR beta chain sequence with its context. This entry comes from a study of CD8+CD57+ T cells in acquired aplastic anemia. Investigators profiled TCR beta VDJ and CDR3 from genomic DNA template. MiXCR was run by TCRdb on the reads, yielding one entry per CDR3 protein. The repertoire consists of approximately 250,000 distinct CDR3 sequences, with about 80% occurring once and the leading ten covering about 41%. By flow cytometry, patients selected for sequencing had shown an expansion of CD8+CD57+ cells. At the time of blood sampling, patients had not yet received any therapy. The receptor was isolated from a human donor with aplastic anemia. Specimen: sorted CD4+, CD8+, or CD8+CD57+ T cells (not recorded which) from PBMCs.

As DNA, the CDR3 is TGTGCCAGCAGCTCAGCCGGGACTAGAAGAGAGACCCAGTACTTC. Its translation: CASSSAGTRRETQYF. This rearrangement joins TRBV7-3 to TRBJ2-5; 8 bases are a match to TRBD2. With 4 bases clipped from V and 4 bases from J, the junction kept 8 bases outside the gene matches. Germline CDR1 reads SGHTA; CDR2 reads FQGTGA. The CDR3 has 15 amino acids. Looking up the rest from reference TRBV7-3 and TRBJ2-5 gives the full variable domain: GAGVSQTPSNKVTEKGKYVELRCDPISGHTALYWYRQSLGQGPEFLIYFQGTGAADDSGLPNDRFFAVRPEGSVSTLKIQRTERGDSAVYLCASSSAGTRRETQYFGPGTRLLVL.